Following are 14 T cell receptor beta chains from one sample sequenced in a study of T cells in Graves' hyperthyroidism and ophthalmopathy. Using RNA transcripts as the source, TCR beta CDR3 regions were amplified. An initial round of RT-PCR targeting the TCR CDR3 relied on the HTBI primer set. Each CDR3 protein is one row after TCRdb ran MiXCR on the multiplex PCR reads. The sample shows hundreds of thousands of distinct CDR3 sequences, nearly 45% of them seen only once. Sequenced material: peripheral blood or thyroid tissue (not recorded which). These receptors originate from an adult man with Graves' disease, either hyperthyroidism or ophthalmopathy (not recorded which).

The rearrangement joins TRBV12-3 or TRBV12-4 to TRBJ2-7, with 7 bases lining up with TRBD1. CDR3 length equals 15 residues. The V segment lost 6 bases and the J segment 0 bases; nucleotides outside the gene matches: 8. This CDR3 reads CASRTGLQSSYEQYF. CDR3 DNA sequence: TGTGCCAGCAGGACAGGGCTTCAGAGCTCCTACGAGCAGTACTTC.

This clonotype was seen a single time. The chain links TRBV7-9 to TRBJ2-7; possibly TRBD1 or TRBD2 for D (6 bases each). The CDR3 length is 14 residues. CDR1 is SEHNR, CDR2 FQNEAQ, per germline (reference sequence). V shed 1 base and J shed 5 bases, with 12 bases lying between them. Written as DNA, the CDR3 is TGTGCCAGCAGCTTAGACGGGGGCTGGAACGAGCAGTACTTC. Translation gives CASSLDGGWNEQYF.

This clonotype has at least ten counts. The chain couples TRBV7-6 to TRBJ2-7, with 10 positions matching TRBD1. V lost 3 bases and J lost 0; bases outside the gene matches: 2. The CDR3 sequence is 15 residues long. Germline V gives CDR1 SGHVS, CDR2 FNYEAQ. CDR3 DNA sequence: TGTGCCAGCAGCTTGACAGGGGGCGCCTCCTACGAGCAGTACTTC. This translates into CASSLTGGASYEQYF.

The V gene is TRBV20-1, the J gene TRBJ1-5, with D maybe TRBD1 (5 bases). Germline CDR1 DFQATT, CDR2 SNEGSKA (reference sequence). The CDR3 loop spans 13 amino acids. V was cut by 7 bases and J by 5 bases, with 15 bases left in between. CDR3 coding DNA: TGCAGTGAGTACGGCAGGGCAGATCAGCCCCAGCATTTT. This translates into CSEYGRADQPQHF.

The DNA of the CDR3 is TGTGCCAGTAGTATTGGGGCGGGGTATGAGCAGTACTTC. It specifies CASSIGAGYEQYF. The chain combines TRBV19 with TRBJ2-7; the D gene is possibly TRBD2 (6 bases). This CDR3 contains 13 residues. Germline V gene lookup returns CDR1 LNHDA and CDR2 SQIVND (reference sequence). V was pared by 3 bases and J by 7 bases, with 13 bases between.

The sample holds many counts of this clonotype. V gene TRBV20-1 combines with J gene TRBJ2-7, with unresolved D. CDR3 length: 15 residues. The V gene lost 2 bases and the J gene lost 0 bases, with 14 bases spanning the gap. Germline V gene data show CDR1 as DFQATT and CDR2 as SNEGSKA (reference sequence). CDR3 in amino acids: CSARPEHSNSYEQYF. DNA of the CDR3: TGCAGTGCTAGACCGGAACACTCGAACTCCTACGAGCAGTACTTC.

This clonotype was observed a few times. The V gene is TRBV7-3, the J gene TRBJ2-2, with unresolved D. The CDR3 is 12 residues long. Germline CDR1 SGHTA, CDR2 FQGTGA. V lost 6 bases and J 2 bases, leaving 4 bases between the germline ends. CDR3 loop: CASRNNTGELFF. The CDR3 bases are TGTGCCAGCAGAAATAACACCGGGGAGCTGTTTTTT.

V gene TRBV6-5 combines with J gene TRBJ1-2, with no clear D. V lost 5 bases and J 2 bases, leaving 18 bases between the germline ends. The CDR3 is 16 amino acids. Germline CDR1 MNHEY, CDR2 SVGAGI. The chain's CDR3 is CASSESGRSLNYGYTF. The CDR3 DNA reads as TGTGCCAGCAGTGAATCGGGCAGGAGCTTAAACTATGGCTACACCTTC.

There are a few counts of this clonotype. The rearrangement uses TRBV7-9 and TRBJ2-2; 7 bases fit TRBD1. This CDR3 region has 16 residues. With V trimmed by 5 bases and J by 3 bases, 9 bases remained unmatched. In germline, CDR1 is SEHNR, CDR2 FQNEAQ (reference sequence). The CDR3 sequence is CASSPGGQTYTGELFF. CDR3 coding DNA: TGTGCCAGCAGCCCTGGGGGACAGACCTACACCGGGGAGCTGTTTTTT.

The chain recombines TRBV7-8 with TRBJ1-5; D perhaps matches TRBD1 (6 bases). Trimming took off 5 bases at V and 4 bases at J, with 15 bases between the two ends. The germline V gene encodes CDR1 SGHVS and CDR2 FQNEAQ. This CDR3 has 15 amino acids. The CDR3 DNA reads TGTGCCAGCAGCGTTGTGGGGGGCGTTAATCAGCCCCAGCATTTT. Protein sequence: CASSVVGGVNQPQHF.

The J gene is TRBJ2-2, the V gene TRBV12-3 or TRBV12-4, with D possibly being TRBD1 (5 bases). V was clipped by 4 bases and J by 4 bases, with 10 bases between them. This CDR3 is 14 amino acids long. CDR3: CASSYRITTGELFF. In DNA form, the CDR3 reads TGTGCCAGCAGTTACAGGATTACCACCGGGGAGCTGTTTTTT.

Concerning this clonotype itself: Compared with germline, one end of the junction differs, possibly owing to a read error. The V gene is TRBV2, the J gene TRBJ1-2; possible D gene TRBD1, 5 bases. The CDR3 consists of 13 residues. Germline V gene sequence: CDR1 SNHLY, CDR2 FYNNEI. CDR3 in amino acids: CACSLGRNYGYTF. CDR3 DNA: TGTGCCTGCAGCTTGGGGCGGAACTATGGCTACACCTTC.

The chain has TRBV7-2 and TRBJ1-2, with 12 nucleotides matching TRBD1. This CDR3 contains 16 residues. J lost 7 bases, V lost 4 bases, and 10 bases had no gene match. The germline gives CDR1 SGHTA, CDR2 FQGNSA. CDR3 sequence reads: CASSYGTGGGISGYTF. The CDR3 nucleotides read TGTGCCAGCAGCTACGGGACAGGGGGCGGAATTAGTGGCTACACCTTC.

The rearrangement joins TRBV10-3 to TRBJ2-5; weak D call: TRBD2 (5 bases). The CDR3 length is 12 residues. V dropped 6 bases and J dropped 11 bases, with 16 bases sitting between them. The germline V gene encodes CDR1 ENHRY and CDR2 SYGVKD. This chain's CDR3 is CAIRSSPGEQYF. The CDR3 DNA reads TGTGCCATCAGATCGTCCCCCGGGGAGCAGTACTTC.